This is a list of T cell receptor beta chains from one sample in a study of T-cell reconstitution after alpha-beta-depleted transplantation in children. MiXCR was run by TCRdb on the PCR reads, yielding one entry per CDR3 protein. This table holds over 400,000 distinct CDR3 sequences, around 46% found once. The sample here was PBMCs, taken before TCRalphabeta/CD19-depleted stem cell transplant. The receptor source for this set is a girl aged 2-10 years with aplastic anemia, due to receive a stem cell transplant. Both conserved end residues are part of each CDR3. The D gene is left open where the match is weak. Expanded clones get a size class; other rows say once, few or many, or leave the size out.

clone_size d_call j_call v_call cdr3_length cdr3_aa cdr3_nt
- - TRBJ2-2 TRBV20-1 14 CSAVGQRNTGELFF TGCAGTGCCGTTGGACAGCGGAACACCGGGGAGCTGTTTTTT
once TRBD2 TRBJ2-7 TRBV3-1 14 CASSRSGGAKEQYF TGTGCCAGCAGCCGAAGCGGGGGGGCAAAAGAGCAGTACTTC
few TRBD1 TRBJ2-6 TRBV5-1 15 CASSGTGAGANVLTF TGCGCCAGCAGCGGGACAGGAGCCGGGGCCAACGTCCTGACTTTC
- TRBD1 TRBJ2-5 TRBV3-1 16 CASSQDTRGRFETQYF TGTGCCAGCAGCCAAGATACGAGGGGGCGCTTCGAGACCCAGTACTTC
few - TRBJ2-5 TRBV9 13 CASSSSGKETQYF TGTGCCAGCAGTTCCAGCGGTAAAGAGACCCAGTACTTC
few TRBD2 TRBJ2-2 TRBV20-1 14 CSARTSGMVGELFF TGCAGTGCTAGGACTAGCGGGATGGTCGGGGAGCTGTTTTTT
few - TRBJ2-7 TRBV6-1 14 CASSPFRVDYEQYF TGTGCCAGCAGCCCCTTCAGGGTTGACTACGAGCAGTACTTC
- - TRBJ1-3 TRBV29-1 11 CSVLVQDTIYF TGCAGCGTTCTAGTGCAGGACACCATATATTTT
- - TRBJ2-3 TRBV29-1 13 CSVEDRAADTQYF TGCAGCGTTGAAGACAGGGCGGCAGATACGCAGTATTTT
- - TRBJ1-4 TRBV5-1 14 CASSPGPSNEKLFF TGCGCCAGCAGCCCAGGACCTAGTAATGAAAAACTGTTTTTT
many TRBD2 TRBJ2-1 TRBV7-9 15 CASSFVAGAVNEQFF TGTGCCAGCAGCTTCGTAGCGGGAGCGGTCAATGAGCAGTTCTTC
few - TRBJ1-1 TRBV4-1 12 CASSRMYTEAFF TGCGCCAGCAGCCGAATGTACACTGAAGCTTTCTTT
many - TRBJ2-7 TRBV7-9 11 CASSQGNEQYF TGTGCCAGCAGCCAGGGAAACGAGCAGTACTTC
many TRBD1 TRBJ2-1 TRBV5-1 15 CASSFGQGSYNEQFF TGTGCCAGCAGTTTCGGACAGGGCTCCTACAATGAGCAGTTCTTC
- TRBD2 TRBJ2-1 TRBV7-3 17 CASSPTGGAGGYNEQFF TGTGCCAGCAGCCCCACGGGAGGGGCGGGGGGTTACAATGAGCAGTTCTTC
- TRBD1 TRBJ2-3 TRBV20-1 14 CSANRDRAPDTQYF TGCAGTGCTAACCGGGACAGGGCACCAGATACGCAGTATTTT
- TRBD2 TRBJ2-7 TRBV29-1 15 CSGLAGGHSSYEQYF TGCAGCGGACTAGCGGGGGGCCATAGCTCCTACGAGCAGTACTTC
- TRBD1 TRBJ2-3 TRBV11-2 14 CASSNGQGEDTQYF TGTGCCAGCAGCAATGGACAGGGAGAAGATACGCAGTATTTT
few TRBD1 TRBJ2-5 TRBV7-2 13 CASSPDRVETQYF TGTGCCAGCAGCCCAGACAGGGTGGAGACCCAGTACTTC
- TRBD2 TRBJ2-1 TRBV20-1 15 CSADTSGSSYNEQFF TGCAGTGCGGATACTAGCGGGTCCTCCTACAATGAGCAGTTCTTC
many - TRBJ2-5 TRBV5-1 14 CASSSLYTQETQYF TGCGCCAGCAGCTCTCTTTATACTCAAGAGACCCAGTACTTC
- - TRBJ2-3 TRBV9 16 CASSDGSEPGTDTQYF TGTGCCAGCAGTGATGGGAGCGAACCTGGGACAGATACGCAGTATTTT
many - TRBJ2-2 TRBV5-1 12 CASSWSTGELFF TGCGCCAGCAGCTGGAGCACCGGGGAGCTGTTTTTT
- - TRBJ1-2 TRBV7-9 14 CASSPSEGVYGYTF TGTGCCAGCAGCCCTTCCGAGGGGGTCTATGGCTACACCTTC
- - TRBJ2-1 TRBV18 14 CASSPTVARNEQFF TGTGCCAGCTCACCGACAGTAGCACGAAATGAGCAGTTCTTC
- - TRBJ2-7 TRBV7-8 16 CASSLAFRGLSYEQYF TGTGCCAGCAGCTTAGCTTTTCGTGGTCTGAGCTACGAGCAGTACTTC
few - TRBJ2-1 TRBV2 13 CASSETLQGWRFF TGTGCCAGCAGTGAAACCCTCCAGGGCTGGCGGTTCTTC
few - TRBJ2-5 TRBV7-2 14 CASSDRPDGETQYF TGTGCCAGCAGCGACAGGCCGGACGGGGAGACCCAGTACTTC
- - TRBJ2-1 TRBV7-6 15 CASSPWGGPYNEQFF TGTGCCAGCAGCCCATGGGGCGGGCCCTACAATGAGCAGTTCTTC
- TRBD1 TRBJ1-4 TRBV15 17 CATSSGTGGSTNEKLFF TGTGCCACCAGCTCCGGGACAGGAGGCTCAACTAATGAAAAACTGTTTTTT
few TRBD2 TRBJ2-2 TRBV6-1 17 CASRETSGRANTGELFF TGTGCCAGCAGGGAAACTAGCGGGAGAGCGAACACCGGGGAGCTGTTTTTT
- TRBD1 TRBJ2-7 TRBV28 10 CAVGGDEQYF TGTGCGGTAGGGGGCGACGAGCAGTACTTC
many - TRBJ1-5 TRBV5-1 14 CASSLGEGNQPQHF TGCGCCAGCAGCTTAGGGGAAGGCAATCAGCCCCAGCATTTT
few - TRBJ1-5 TRBV20-1 16 CSARANTGSSNQPQHF TGCAGTGCTAGAGCAAACACAGGGTCGAGCAATCAGCCCCAGCATTTT
few - TRBJ2-2 TRBV11-2 19 CASSRTSTGYPSNTGELFF TGTGCCAGCAGCCGAACCAGTACAGGGTACCCTTCGAACACCGGGGAGCTGTTTTTT
- - TRBJ1-6 TRBV12-3/TRBV12-4 16 CASSFLTAQYNSPLHF TGTGCCAGCAGTTTTTTGACAGCTCAGTATAATTCACCCCTCCACTTT
few - TRBJ2-1 TRBV4-3 15 CASSLTIRGYNEQFF TGCGCCAGCAGCCTCACTATCCGGGGGTACAATGAGCAGTTCTTC
- - TRBJ2-3 TRBV28 15 CASSPAGAGSDTQYF TGTGCCAGCAGCCCAGCGGGTGCCGGGTCAGATACGCAGTATTTT
- - TRBJ2-3 TRBV7-2 13 CASSLGQSLAQYF TGTGCCAGCAGCCTTGGACAGAGTTTAGCGCAGTATTTT
- - TRBJ2-1 TRBV10-2 12 CASSEQGIGQFF TGCGCCAGCAGTGAGCAGGGGATCGGTCAGTTCTTC
many - TRBJ2-1 TRBV11-2 18 CASSLGSWSPGSKNEQFF TGTGCCAGCAGCTTAGGGTCCTGGTCGCCGGGATCGAAAAATGAGCAGTTCTTC
- - TRBJ2-1 TRBV6-2/TRBV6-3 15 CASNSPPDSYNEQFF TGTGCCAGCAATAGCCCCCCAGACTCCTACAATGAGCAGTTCTTC
- TRBD2 TRBJ2-5 TRBV7-7 14 CASSLGTSWETQYF TGTGCCAGCAGCTTGGGGACTAGCTGGGAGACCCAGTACTTC
- TRBD1 TRBJ1-2 TRBV10-3 15 CAISKTGGFYSGYTF TGTGCCATCAGCAAGACAGGGGGCTTCTACAGTGGCTACACCTTC
- - TRBJ1-5 TRBV5-1 15 CASSLVEQLNQPQHF TGCGCCAGCAGCTTGGTGGAGCAGCTTAATCAGCCCCAGCATTTT
few TRBD1 TRBJ2-5 TRBV20-1 11 CSAPGGQTQYF TGCAGTGCGCCAGGGGGCCAGACCCAGTACTTC
many - TRBJ1-2 TRBV7-2 14 CASSPAGSNYGYTF TGTGCCAGCAGTCCCGCGGGCAGTAACTATGGCTACACCTTC
many TRBD2 TRBJ2-3 TRBV20-1 17 CSILPILWREGTDTQYF TGCAGCATCCTCCCCATCCTCTGGCGGGAGGGAACAGATACGCAGTATTTT
- - TRBJ2-1 TRBV20-1 13 CSARDRSVIGQFF TGCAGTGCTAGAGATCGGTCCGTGATAGGGCAGTTCTTC
- - TRBJ2-3 TRBV30 13 CACSRGAGDTQYF TGTGCCTGTTCCCGGGGGGCTGGAGATACGCAGTATTTT
- - TRBJ1-1 TRBV11-3 14 CASSITGGDTEAFF TGTGCCAGCAGCATTACCGGGGGTGACACTGAAGCTTTCTTT
- TRBD2 TRBJ2-5 TRBV20-1 16 CSAQRGLAGPQETQYF TGCAGTGCCCAGCGGGGACTAGCGGGCCCTCAAGAGACCCAGTACTTC
- - TRBJ2-1 TRBV29-1 14 CSVVWSNPYNEQFF TGCAGCGTTGTTTGGAGCAACCCCTACAATGAGCAGTTCTTC
few - TRBJ1-2 TRBV6-2/TRBV6-3 13 CASSDDTNYGYTF TGTGCCAGCAGTGATGATACGAACTATGGCTACACCTTC